Below, one T cell receptor beta chain is given with its context. The target antigen is unknown. These data belong to a study of cytotoxic CD8 clonotypes in ibrutinib-treated CLL. Study-wide context: Response samples were obtained once patients had received a median around twelve months of treatment, range 6 to 36.

Study results and limitations: Private clonotypes, not public ones, expanded at ibrutinib response.

Assay used: immunoSEQ multiplex PCR; TCRdb lists only in-frame clones, some missing. The data hold nearly 85,000 clones, with about 85% observed a single time. The CDR3 contains 13 residues. V was trimmed by 1 base and J by 0 bases, leaving 3 bases between them. The V gene's germline CDR1 is LGHNA and CDR2 YNFKEQ. This sample comprised PBMCs, obtained after 12 months of ibrutinib treatment. The chain uses TRBV4-2 and TRBJ1-1; the D is unclear. The source of this sequence is a human donor with chronic lymphocytic leukemia. CDR3 coding DNA: TGTGCCAGCAGCCAAGTGGTGAACACTGAAGCTTTCTTT. It encodes CASSQVVNTEAFF.